The clone carrying this TCR beta chain has only a few counts. Antigen: not known. The sample belongs to a study of CD8+ T cells in alopecia areata. Once RNA had been extracted, it was reverse transcribed into cDNA to act as the sequencing template. Assay used: immunoSEQ multiplex PCR; TCRdb lists only in-frame clones, some missing. The data contain about 150,000 clones, 55% to 65% of them seen just once; the ten biggest clones take up approximately 4.3%. J was trimmed by 3 bases and V by 6 bases; bases with no gene match: 9. CDR3 size: 15 residues. Germline V gene lookup returns CDR1 SGHTA and CDR2 FQGTGA. Regarding the study as a whole: Sharing of TCR sequences between patients (possibly for HLA-related reasons) was less clear than in mice. In scalp samples, resident alphabeta T cells of normal skin are also sequenced. Across lesional scalp, and particularly alopecia totalis/universalis, clonality surpassed that of normal scalp.

The specimen sequenced was CD4+ T cells sorted from blood. The chain joins TRBV7-3 to TRBJ2-3, with 7 bases that match TRBD1. The source of this sequence is a human donor in good health. The CDR3 sequence: CASSRQGFATDTQYF. The CDR3 nucleotides read TGTGCCAGCAGTCGACAGGGCTTCGCTACAGATACGCAGTATTTT.